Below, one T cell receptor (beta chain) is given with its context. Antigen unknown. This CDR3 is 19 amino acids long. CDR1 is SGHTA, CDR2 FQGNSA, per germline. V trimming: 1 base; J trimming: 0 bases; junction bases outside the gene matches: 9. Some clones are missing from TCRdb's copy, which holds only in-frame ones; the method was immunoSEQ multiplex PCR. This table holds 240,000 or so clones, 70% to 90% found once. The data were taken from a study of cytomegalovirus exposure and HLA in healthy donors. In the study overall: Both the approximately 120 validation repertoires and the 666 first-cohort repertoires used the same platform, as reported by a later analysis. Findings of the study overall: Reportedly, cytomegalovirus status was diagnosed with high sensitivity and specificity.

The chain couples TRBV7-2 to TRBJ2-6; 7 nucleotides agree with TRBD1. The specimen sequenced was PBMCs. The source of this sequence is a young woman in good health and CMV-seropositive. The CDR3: CASSLVSGQLDSGANVLTF. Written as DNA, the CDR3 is TGTGCCAGCAGCTTAGTTTCGGGACAGCTAGACTCTGGGGCCAACGTCCTGACTTTC.